This T cell receptor beta chain was documented in a study of T cells in Graves' hyperthyroidism and ophthalmopathy. Study outcomes and limitations: Ophthalmopathy was separated from stable hyperthyroidism by a 13 V-J model.

Researchers took RNA transcripts and amplified the TCR beta CDR3 regions from them. The study used the HTBI primer set for a first-round RT-PCR of the TCR CDR3. TCRdb analysed the multiplex PCR reads with MiXCR anew, one entry per CDR3 protein. Of around 690,000 distinct CDR3 sequences listed, 17% are singletons. Hyperthyroidism in the patients, aged 18 to 65, was newly diagnosed and under 2 months in duration. Uncontrolled infection, other autoimmune disease, pregnancy or lactation disqualified patients from enrolment. Between the trimmed V and J ends, which lost 1 base and 5 bases, there was a span of 12 bases. This CDR3 comprises 14 residues. Germline lookup yields CDR1 SGDLS and CDR2 YYNGEE. With respect to this clonotype: Its antigen remains unknown.

The specimen sequenced was blood. The chain uses TRBV9 and TRBJ1-2; no firm D call. The receptor was derived from a man in his forties or fifties with Graves' hyperthyroidism. CDR3 protein: CASSVPDPGYGYTF. CDR3 nucleotides: TGTGCCAGCAGCGTACCCGATCCGGGTTATGGCTACACCTTC.